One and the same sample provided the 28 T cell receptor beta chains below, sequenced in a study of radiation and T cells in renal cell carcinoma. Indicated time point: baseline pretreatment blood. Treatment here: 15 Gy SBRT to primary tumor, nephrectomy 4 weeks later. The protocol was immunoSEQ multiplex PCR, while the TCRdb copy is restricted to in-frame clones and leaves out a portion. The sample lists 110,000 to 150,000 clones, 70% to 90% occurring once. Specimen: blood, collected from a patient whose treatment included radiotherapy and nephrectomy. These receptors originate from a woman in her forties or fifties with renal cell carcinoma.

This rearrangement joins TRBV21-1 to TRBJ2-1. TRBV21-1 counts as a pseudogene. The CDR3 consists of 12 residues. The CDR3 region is CAWQGPESEQFF. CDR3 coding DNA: TGTGCCTGGCAGGGACCCGAGTCGGAGCAGTTCTTC.

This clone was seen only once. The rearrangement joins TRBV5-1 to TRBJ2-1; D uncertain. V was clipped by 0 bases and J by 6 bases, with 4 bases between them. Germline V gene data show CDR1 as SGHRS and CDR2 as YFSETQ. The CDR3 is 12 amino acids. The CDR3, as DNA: TGCGCCAGCAGCTTGGATCTCAATGAGCAGTTCTTC. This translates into CASSLDLNEQFF.

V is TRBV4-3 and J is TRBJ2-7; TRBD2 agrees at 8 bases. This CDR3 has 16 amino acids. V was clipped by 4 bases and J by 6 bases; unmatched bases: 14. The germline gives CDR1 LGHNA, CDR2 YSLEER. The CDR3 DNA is TGCGCCAGCAGCCCCAATGGGGCAGCGGGAGCCCGCGAGCAGTACTTC. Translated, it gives CASSPNGAAGAREQYF.

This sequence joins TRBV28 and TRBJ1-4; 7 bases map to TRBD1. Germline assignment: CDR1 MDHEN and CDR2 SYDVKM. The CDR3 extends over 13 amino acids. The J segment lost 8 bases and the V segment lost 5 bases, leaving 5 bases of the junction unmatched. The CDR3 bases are TGTGCCAGCAGTCGACAGGGTCCCGAAAAACTGTTTTTT. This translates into CASSRQGPEKLFF.

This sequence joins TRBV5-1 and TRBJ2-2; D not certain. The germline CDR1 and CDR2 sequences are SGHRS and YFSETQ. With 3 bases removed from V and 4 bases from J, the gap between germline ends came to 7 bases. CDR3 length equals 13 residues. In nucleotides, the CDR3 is TGCGCCAGCAGCTCCGATGGCACCGGGGAGCTGTTTTTT. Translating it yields CASSSDGTGELFF.

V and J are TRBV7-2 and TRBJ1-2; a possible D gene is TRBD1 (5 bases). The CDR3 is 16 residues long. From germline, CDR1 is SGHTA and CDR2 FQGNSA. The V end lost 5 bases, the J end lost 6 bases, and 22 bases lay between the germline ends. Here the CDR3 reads CASSQTYGQGMNGYTF. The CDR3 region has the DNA TGTGCCAGCAGCCAGACTTACGGTCAGGGAATGAATGGCTACACCTTC. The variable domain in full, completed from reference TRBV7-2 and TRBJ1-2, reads GAGVSQSPSNKVTEKGKDVELRCDPISGHTALYWYRQSLGQGLEFLIYFQGNSAPDKSGLPSDRFSAERTGGSVSTLTIQRTQQEDSAVYLCASSQTYGQGMNGYTFGSGTRLTVV.

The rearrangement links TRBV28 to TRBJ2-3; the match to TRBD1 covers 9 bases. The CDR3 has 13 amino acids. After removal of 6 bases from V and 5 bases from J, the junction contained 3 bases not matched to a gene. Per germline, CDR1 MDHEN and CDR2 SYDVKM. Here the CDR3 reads CASSRTGVDTQYF. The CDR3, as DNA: TGTGCCAGCAGCAGGACAGGGGTAGATACGCAGTATTTT.

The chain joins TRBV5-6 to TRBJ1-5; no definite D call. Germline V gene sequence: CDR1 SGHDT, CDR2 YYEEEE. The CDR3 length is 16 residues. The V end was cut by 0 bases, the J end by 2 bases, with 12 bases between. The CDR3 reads CASSLALGGGNQPQHF. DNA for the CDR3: TGTGCCAGCAGCTTGGCCTTGGGAGGAGGCAATCAGCCCCAGCATTTT.

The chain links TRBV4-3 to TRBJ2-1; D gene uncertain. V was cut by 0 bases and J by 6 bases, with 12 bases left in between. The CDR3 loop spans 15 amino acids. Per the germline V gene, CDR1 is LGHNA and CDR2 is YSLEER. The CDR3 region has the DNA TGCGCCAGCAGCCAAGATTTAGCATTACTCAATGAGCAGTTCTTC. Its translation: CASSQDLALLNEQFF.

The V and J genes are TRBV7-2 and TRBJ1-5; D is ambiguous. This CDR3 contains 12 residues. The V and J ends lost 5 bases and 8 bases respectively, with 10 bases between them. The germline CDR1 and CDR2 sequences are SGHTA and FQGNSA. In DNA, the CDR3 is TGTGCCAGCAGCCGCGCTGAGGAGCCCCAGCATTTT. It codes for CASSRAEEPQHF.

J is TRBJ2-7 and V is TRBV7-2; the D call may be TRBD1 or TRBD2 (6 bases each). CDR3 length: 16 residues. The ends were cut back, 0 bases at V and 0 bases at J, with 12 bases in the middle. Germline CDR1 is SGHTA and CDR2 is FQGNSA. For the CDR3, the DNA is TGTGCCAGCAGCTTAGCAGGGGGAGGCCTCTCCTACGAGCAGTACTTC. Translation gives CASSLAGGGLSYEQYF.

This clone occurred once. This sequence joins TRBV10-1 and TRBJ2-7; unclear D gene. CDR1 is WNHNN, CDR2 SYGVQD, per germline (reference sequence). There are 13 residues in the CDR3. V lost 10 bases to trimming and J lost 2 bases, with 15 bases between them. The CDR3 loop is CAKRYCRTYEQYF. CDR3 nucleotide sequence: TGCGCCAAGAGGTATTGTAGAACCTACGAGCAGTACTTC.

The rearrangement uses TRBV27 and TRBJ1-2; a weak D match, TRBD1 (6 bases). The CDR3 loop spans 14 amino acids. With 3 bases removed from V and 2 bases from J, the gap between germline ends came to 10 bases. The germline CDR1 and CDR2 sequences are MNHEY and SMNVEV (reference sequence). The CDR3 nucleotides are TGTGCCAGCAGTTTGGGGACACCGAACTATGGCTACACCTTC. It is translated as CASSLGTPNYGYTF.

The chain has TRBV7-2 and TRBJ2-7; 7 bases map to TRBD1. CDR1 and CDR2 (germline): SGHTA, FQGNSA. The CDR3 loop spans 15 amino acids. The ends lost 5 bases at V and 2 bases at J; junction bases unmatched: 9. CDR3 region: CASSEAPGTAYEQYF. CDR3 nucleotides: TGTGCCAGCAGCGAAGCGCCCGGGACAGCCTACGAGCAGTACTTC. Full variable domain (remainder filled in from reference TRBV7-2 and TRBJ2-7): GAGVSQSPSNKVTEKGKDVELRCDPISGHTALYWYRQSLGQGLEFLIYFQGNSAPDKSGLPSDRFSAERTGGSVSTLTIQRTQQEDSAVYLCASSEAPGTAYEQYFGPGTRLTVT.

In nucleotides, the CDR3 is TGTGCCTTGCGGTCCGGAGCGGGGGTCACAGATACGCAGTATTTT. This translates into CALRSGAGVTDTQYF. V usage is TRBV30 and J usage is TRBJ2-3; 8 positions agree with TRBD2. The CDR3 is 15 amino acids. Germline V gives CDR1 GTSNPN, CDR2 SVGIG (reference sequence). V was clipped by 7 bases and J by 2 bases; unmatched bases: 11.

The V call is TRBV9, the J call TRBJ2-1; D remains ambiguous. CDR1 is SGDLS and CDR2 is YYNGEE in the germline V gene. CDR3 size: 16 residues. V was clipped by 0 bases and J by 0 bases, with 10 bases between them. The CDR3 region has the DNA TGTGCCAGCAGCGTAGTGGGTAGCACCTCCTACAATGAGCAGTTCTTC. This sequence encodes CASSVVGSTSYNEQFF.

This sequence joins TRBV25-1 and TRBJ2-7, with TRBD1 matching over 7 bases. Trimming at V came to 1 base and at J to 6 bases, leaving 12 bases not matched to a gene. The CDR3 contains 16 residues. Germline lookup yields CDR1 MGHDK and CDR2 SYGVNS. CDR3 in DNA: TGTGCCAGCAGTGAATCTTTACAGGGGTGGGTCTGCGAGCAGTACTTC. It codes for CASSESLQGWVCEQYF.

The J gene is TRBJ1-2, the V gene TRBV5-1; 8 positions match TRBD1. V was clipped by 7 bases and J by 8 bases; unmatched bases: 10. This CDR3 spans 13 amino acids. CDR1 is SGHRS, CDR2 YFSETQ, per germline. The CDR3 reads CASSNYRDRGYTF. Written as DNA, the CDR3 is TGCGCCAGCTCGAATTACCGGGACAGGGGCTACACCTTC. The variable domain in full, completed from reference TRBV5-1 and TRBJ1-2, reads KAGVTQTPRYLIKTRGQQVTLSCSPISGHRSVSWYQQTPGQGLQFLFEYFSETQRNKGNFPGRFSGRQFSNSRSEMNVSTLELGDSALYLCASSNYRDRGYTFGSGTRLTVV.

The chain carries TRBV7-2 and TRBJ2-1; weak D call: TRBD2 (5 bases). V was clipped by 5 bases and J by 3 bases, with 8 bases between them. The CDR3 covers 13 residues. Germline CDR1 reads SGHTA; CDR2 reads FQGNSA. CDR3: CASSQADYNEQFF. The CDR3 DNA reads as TGTGCCAGCAGCCAAGCGGACTACAATGAGCAGTTCTTC.

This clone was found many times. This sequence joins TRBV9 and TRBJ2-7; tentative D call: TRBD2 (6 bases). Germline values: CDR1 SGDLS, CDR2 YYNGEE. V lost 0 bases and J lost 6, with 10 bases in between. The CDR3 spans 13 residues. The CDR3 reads CASSVAQGGEQYF. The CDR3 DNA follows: TGTGCCAGCAGCGTAGCTCAGGGAGGCGAGCAGTACTTC.

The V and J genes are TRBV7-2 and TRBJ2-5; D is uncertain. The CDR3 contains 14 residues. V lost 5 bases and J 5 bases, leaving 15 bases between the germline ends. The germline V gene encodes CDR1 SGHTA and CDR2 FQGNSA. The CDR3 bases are TGTGCCAGCAGCCGCAGCCGTGGGTCGGAGACCCAGTACTTC. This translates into CASSRSRGSETQYF.

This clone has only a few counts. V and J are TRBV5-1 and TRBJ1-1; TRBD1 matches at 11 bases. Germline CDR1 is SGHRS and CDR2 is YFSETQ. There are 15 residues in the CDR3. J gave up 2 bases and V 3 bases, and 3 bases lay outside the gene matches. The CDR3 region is CASSSGTGGNTEAFF. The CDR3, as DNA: TGCGCCAGCAGCTCAGGGACAGGGGGTAACACTGAAGCTTTCTTT.

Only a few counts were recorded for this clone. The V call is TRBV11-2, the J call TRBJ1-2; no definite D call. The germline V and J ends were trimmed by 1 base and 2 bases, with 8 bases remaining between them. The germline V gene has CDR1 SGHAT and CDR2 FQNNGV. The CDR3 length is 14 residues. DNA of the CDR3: TGTGCCAGCAGCTTAGGAAGTCAGAACTATGGCTACACCTTC. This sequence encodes CASSLGSQNYGYTF. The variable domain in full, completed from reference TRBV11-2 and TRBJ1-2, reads EAGVAQSPRYKIIEKRQSVAFWCNPISGHATLYWYQQILGQGPKLLIQFQNNGVVDDSQLPKDRFSAERLKGVDSTLKIQPAKLEDSAVYLCASSLGSQNYGYTFGSGTRLTVV.

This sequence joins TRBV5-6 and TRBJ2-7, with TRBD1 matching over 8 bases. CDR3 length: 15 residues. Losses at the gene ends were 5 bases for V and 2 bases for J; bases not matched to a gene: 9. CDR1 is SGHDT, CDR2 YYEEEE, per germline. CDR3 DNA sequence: TGTGCCAGCAGACCGGGACAGGAAGTACCCTACGAGCAGTACTTC. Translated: CASRPGQEVPYEQYF.

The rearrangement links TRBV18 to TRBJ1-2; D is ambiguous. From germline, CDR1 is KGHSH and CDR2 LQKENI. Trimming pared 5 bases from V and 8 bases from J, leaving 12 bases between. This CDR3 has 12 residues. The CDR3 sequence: CASSEDGLGYTF. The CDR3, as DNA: TGTGCCAGCTCAGAGGACGGACTGGGCTACACCTTC.

The chain's CDR3 is CASSLWGDSGGAQHF. In nucleotides, the CDR3 is TGCGCCAGCAGCTTGTGGGGTGACTCGGGTGGGGCCCAGCATTTT. V gene TRBV5-1 combines with J gene TRBJ1-5; D call uncertain. The germline V and J ends were trimmed by 1 base and 11 bases, with 19 bases remaining between them. This CDR3 has 15 residues. Germline values: CDR1 SGHRS, CDR2 YFSETQ.

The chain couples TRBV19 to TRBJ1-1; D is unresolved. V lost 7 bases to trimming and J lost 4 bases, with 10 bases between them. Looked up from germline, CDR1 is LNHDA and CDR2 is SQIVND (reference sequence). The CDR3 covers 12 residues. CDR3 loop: CASKNAGTEAFF. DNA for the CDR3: TGTGCCAGTAAAAATGCCGGCACTGAAGCTTTCTTT.

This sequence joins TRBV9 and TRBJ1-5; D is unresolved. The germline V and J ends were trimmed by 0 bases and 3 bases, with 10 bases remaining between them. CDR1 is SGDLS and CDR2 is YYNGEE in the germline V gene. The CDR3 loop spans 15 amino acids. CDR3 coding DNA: TGTGCCAGCAGCGTAGTTAGGCAGTACAATCAGCCCCAGCATTTT. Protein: CASSVVRQYNQPQHF.